This TCR beta chain was identified during a study of blood T cell repertoires in COVID-19. Study overall: COVID-19 samples from acute and convalescent phases originated in the United States, Italy and Spain. T cells, B-cell-depleted T cells, or PBMCs supplied cDNA or gDNA.

The protocol was immunoSEQ multiplex PCR, while the TCRdb copy is restricted to in-frame clones and leaves out a portion. The sample lists under 200,000 clones, more than 75% seen once, with around 0.6% in the top ten. Recruited during active infection, patients (from Seattle) were subsequently followed longitudinally. Trimming took 3 bases from V and 8 from J, leaving 14 bases between them. Germline lookup yields CDR1 LGHDT and CDR2 YNNKEL (reference sequence). This CDR3 is 14 amino acids long. The TCR sequence derives from a man between 60 and 75 years old with COVID-19, enrolled during active disease. Sequencing input: peripheral blood. This chain joins TRBV3-1 (or the pseudogene TRBV3-2) and TRBJ2-1; tentatively, D is TRBD1 (5 bases). This chain's CDR3 is CASSQMQGSDEQFF. The CDR3 DNA reads as TGTGCCAGCAGCCAGATGCAGGGATCGGATGAGCAGTTCTTC.